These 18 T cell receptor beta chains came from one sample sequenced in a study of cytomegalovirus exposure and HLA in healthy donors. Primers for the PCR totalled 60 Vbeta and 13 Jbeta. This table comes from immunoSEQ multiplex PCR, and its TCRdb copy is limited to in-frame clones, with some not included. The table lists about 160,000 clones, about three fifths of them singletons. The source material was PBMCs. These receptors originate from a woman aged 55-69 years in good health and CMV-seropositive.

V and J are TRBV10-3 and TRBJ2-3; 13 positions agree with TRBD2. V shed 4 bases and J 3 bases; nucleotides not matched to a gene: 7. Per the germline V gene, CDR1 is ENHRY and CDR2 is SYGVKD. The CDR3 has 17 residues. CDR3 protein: CAISGGTSGITTDTQYF. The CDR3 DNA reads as TGTGCCATCAGTGGAGGGACTAGCGGGATTACTACAGATACGCAGTATTTT.

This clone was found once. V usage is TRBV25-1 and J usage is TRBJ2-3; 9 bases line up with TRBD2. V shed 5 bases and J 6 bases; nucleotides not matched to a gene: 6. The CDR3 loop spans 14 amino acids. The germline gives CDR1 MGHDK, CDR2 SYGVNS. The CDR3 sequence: CASSIGSGSDTQYF. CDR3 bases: TGTGCCAGCAGTATCGGTAGCGGGAGTGATACGCAGTATTTT.

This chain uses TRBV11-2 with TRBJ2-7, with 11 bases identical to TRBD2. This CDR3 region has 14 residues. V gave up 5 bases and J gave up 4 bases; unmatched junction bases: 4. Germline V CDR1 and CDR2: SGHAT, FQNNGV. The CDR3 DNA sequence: TGTGCCAGCAGCCCGGGACTAGCGGTTTACGAGCAGTACTTC. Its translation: CASSPGLAVYEQYF.

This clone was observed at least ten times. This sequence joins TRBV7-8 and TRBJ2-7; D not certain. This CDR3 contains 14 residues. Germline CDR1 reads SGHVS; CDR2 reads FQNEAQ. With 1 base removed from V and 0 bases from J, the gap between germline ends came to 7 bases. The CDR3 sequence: CASSLVESSYEQYF. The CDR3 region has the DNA TGTGCCAGCAGCTTAGTGGAGAGCTCCTACGAGCAGTACTTC.

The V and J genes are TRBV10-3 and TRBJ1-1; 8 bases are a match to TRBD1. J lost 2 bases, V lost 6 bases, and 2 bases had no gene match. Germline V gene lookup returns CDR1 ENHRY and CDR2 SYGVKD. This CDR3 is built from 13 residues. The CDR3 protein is CAIRQGGNTEAFF. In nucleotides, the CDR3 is TGTGCCATCAGACAGGGGGGCAACACTGAAGCTTTCTTT.

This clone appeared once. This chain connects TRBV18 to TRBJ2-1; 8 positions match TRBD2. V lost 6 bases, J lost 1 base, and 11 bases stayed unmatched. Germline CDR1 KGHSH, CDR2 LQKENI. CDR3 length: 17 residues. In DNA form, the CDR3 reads TGTGCCAGCTCCCTGGCTAGCGGGCGCCTTTCCTACAATGAGCAGTTCTTC. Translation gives CASSLASGRLSYNEQFF.

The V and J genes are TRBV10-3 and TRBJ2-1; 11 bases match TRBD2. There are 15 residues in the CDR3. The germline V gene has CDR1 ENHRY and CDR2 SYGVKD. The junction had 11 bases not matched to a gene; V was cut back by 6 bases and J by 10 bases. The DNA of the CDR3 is TGTGCCATCAGGGATAGCGGGAGGGAAAAACGAGAGCAGTTCTTC. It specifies CAIRDSGREKREQFF.

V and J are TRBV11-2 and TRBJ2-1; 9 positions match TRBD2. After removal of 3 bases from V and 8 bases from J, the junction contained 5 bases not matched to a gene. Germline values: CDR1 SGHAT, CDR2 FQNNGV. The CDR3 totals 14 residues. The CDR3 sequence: CASSFDLAGYEQFF. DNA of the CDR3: TGTGCCAGCAGCTTCGACCTAGCGGGGTATGAGCAGTTCTTC. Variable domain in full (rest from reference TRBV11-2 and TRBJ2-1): EAGVAQSPRYKIIEKRQSVAFWCNPISGHATLYWYQQILGQGPKLLIQFQNNGVVDDSQLPKDRFSAERLKGVDSTLKIQPAKLEDSAVYLCASSFDLAGYEQFFGPGTRLTVL.

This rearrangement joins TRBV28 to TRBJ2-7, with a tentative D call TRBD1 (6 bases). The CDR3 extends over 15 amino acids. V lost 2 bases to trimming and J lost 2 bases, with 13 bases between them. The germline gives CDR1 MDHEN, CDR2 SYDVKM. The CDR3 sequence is CASSLGVRGTYEQYF. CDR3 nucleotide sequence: TGTGCCAGCAGTTTAGGAGTGAGGGGGACCTACGAGCAGTACTTC.

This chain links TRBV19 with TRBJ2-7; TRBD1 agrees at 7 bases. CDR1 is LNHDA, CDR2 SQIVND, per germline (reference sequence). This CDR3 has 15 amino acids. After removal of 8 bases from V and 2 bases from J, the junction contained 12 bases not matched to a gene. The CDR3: CASATTGNDPYEQYF. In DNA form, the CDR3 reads TGTGCCAGTGCCACGACAGGGAACGACCCCTACGAGCAGTACTTC. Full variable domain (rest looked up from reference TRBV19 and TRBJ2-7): DGGITQSPKYLFRKEGQNVTLSCEQNLNHDAMYWYRQDPGQGLRLIYYSQIVNDFQKGDIAEGYSVSREKKESFPLTVTSAQKNPTAFYLCASATTGNDPYEQYFGPGTRLTVT.

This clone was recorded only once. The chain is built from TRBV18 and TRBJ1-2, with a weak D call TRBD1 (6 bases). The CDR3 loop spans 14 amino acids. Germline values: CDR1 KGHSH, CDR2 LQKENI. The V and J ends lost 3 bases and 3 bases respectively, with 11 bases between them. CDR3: CASSPTGLDYGYTF. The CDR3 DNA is TGTGCCAGCTCACCGACAGGTTTGGACTATGGCTACACCTTC.

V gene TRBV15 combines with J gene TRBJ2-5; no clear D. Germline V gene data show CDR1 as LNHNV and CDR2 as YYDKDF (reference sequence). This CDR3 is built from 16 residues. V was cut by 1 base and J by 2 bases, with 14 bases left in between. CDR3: CATSRGSYREQETQYF. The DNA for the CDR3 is TGTGCCACCAGCAGAGGTTCTTACAGAGAACAAGAGACCCAGTACTTC.

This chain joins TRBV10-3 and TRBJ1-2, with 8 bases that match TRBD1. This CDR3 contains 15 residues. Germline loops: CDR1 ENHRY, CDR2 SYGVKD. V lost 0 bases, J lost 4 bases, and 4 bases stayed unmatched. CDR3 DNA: TGTGCCATCAGTGAGTCAGGACAGGGAGCCTATGGCTACACCTTC. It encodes CAISESGQGAYGYTF.

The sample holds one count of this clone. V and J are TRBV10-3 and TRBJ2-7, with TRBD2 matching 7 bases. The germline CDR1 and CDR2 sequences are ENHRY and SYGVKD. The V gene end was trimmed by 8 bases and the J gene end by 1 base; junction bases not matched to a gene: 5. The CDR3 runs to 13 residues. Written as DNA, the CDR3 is TGTGCCATCTCGACTAGCTTGTCCTACGAGCAGTACTTC. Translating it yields CAISTSLSYEQYF.

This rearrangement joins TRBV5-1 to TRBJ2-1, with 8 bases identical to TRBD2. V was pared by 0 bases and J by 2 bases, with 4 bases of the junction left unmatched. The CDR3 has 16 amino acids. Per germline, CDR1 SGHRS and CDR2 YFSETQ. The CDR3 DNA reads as TGCGCCAGCAGCTTGGGGATAGCGGGAACCTACAATGAGCAGTTCTTC. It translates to CASSLGIAGTYNEQFF.

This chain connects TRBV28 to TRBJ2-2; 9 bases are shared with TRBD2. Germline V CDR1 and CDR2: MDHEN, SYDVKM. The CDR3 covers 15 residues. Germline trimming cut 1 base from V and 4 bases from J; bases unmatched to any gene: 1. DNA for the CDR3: TGTGCCAGCAGTTTATCACTAGCGGGCACCGGGGAGCTGTTTTTT. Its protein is CASSLSLAGTGELFF.

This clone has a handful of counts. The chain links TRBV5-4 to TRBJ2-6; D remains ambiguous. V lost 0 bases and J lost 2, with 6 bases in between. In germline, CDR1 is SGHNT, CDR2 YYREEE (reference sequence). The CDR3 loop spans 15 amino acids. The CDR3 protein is CASSLGAPGANVLTF. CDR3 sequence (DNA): TGTGCCAGCAGCTTGGGGGCACCTGGGGCCAACGTCCTGACTTTC.

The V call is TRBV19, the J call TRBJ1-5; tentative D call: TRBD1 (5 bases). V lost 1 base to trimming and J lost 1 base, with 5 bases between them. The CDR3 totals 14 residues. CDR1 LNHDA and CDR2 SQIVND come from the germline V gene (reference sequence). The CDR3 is CASSIAGSNQPQHF. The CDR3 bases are TGTGCCAGTAGTATAGCAGGGAGCAATCAGCCCCAGCATTTT.